The 18 T cell receptor beta chains presented below share a single source sample, sequenced in a study of early stage breast cancer tumors. TCRdb keeps only in-frame clones here, not all; method: immunoSEQ multiplex PCR. This sample carries about 9,900 clones, 64% of them seen once, and the ten largest clones take about 11%. Material: breast tumor tissue. The receptors come from a person aged 55 to 75 with breast cancer.

The chain combines TRBV5-6 with TRBJ2-4, with D uncertain. Germline CDR1 and CDR2: SGHDT and YYEEEE. The CDR3 has 15 residues. The germline V and J ends were trimmed by 5 bases and 0 bases, with 12 bases remaining between them. The CDR3 protein is CASRGMLLAKNIQYF. The CDR3 DNA reads as TGTGCCAGCAGGGGCATGCTCCTAGCCAAAAACATTCAGTACTTC.

The chain combines TRBV4-1 with TRBJ2-2; D might be TRBD2 (5 bases). V was clipped by 0 bases and J by 2 bases, with 10 bases between them. Germline CDR1 and CDR2: MGHRA and YSYEKL. The CDR3 loop spans 16 amino acids. DNA for the CDR3: TGCGCCAGCAGCCAAGAGACGGGATTAAACACCGGGGAGCTGTTTTTT. This codes for CASSQETGLNTGELFF.

The chain uses TRBV9 and TRBJ1-5, with a possible D match to TRBD1 (5 bases). The V gene's germline CDR1 is SGDLS and CDR2 YYNGEE. Trimming cost V 4 bases and J 1 base, with 12 bases left between them. The CDR3 sequence is 15 residues long. The CDR3 spells CASSPGGGSNQPQHF. The CDR3 nucleotides read TGTGCCAGCAGCCCCGGTGGGGGGAGCAATCAGCCCCAGCATTTT.

The J gene is TRBJ1-1, the V gene TRBV27, with D possibly being TRBD1 (6 bases). V was pared by 3 bases and J by 6 bases, with 14 bases between. The CDR3 sequence is 14 residues long. Looked up from germline, CDR1 is MNHEY and CDR2 is SMNVEV (reference sequence). The CDR3 DNA follows: TGTGCCAGCAGTTTCGTCACAGGGTTGTCTGAAGCTTTCTTT. Its protein is CASSFVTGLSEAFF.

By frequency in the sample, this clone is medium-sized. The CDR3 nucleotides read TGTGCCAGCAGCCCAAGGTGGGACCACGGGGGGAACACCGGGGAGCTGTTTTTT. Translated: CASSPRWDHGGNTGELFF. The chain joins TRBV9 to TRBJ2-2; perhaps TRBD2 as D (6 bases). CDR1 and CDR2 (germline): SGDLS, YYNGEE. CDR3 length equals 18 residues. The ends were cut back, 4 bases at V and 1 base at J, with 20 bases in the middle. Full variable domain (remainder filled in from reference TRBV9 and TRBJ2-2): DSGVTQTPKHLITATGQRVTLRCSPRSGDLSVYWYQQSLDQGLQFLIQYYNGEERAKGNILERFSAQQFPDLHSELNLSSLELGDSALYFCASSPRWDHGGNTGELFFGEGSRLTVL.

The V and J genes are TRBV2 and TRBJ1-1; D gene uncertain. This CDR3 is built from 13 residues. Per the germline V gene, CDR1 is SNHLY and CDR2 is FYNNEI. The CDR3 sequence: CAALWDLNTEAFF. As DNA, the CDR3 is TGTGCTGCCCTTTGGGATTTGAACACTGAAGCTTTCTTT.

This clone was counted a single time. This chain uses TRBV10-3 with TRBJ2-1; D remains ambiguous. CDR1 and CDR2 (germline): ENHRY, SYGVKD. V shed 7 bases and J shed 6 bases, with 13 bases lying between them. The CDR3 totals 13 residues. Written as DNA, the CDR3 is TGTGCCATCAATCCCACTTGGGGCAATGAGCAGTTCTTC. Its translation is CAINPTWGNEQFF.

The chain couples TRBV5-1 to TRBJ2-5; D may be TRBD2 (7 bases). CDR3 length equals 15 residues. Germline-derived CDR1 and CDR2 are SGHRS and YFSETQ. Trimming took off 4 bases at V and 5 bases at J, with 18 bases between the two ends. The CDR3 coding sequence is TGCGCCAGCAGCCGCGGGGGCATTACCGGTGAGACCCAGTACTTC. This codes for CASSRGGITGETQYF. The full variable domain, rest sourced from reference TRBV5-1 and TRBJ2-5, is KAGVTQTPRYLIKTRGQQVTLSCSPISGHRSVSWYQQTPGQGLQFLFEYFSETQRNKGNFPGRFSGRQFSNSRSEMNVSTLELGDSALYLCASSRGGITGETQYFGPGTRLLVL.

This clone was counted only a few times. V and J are TRBV5-5 and TRBJ1-4, with TRBD1 matching 8 bases. The CDR3 sequence is 14 residues long. Trimming cost V 4 bases and J 8 bases; bases outside gene matches: 7. The V gene's germline CDR1 is SGHKS and CDR2 YYEKEE (reference sequence). CDR3 coding DNA: TGTGCCAGCAGCCCTGACAGGGGAGGGGAAAAACTGTTTTTT. It codes for CASSPDRGGEKLFF.

This clone occurred once. This rearrangement joins TRBV5-5 to TRBJ2-7; TRBD2 matches 11 bases. This CDR3 contains 15 residues. Trimming at V came to 6 bases and at J to 1 base, leaving 6 bases not matched to a gene. The germline V gene has CDR1 SGHKS and CDR2 YYEKEE (reference sequence). The CDR3 reads CASTTTSGESYEQYF. The CDR3, as DNA: TGTGCCAGCACCACGACTAGCGGGGAGTCCTACGAGCAGTACTTC.

J is TRBJ2-1 and V is TRBV19; the match to TRBD2 covers 10 bases. The CDR3 extends over 17 amino acids. Trimming at V came to 6 bases and at J to 4 bases, leaving 12 bases not matched to a gene. Germline V gives CDR1 LNHDA, CDR2 SQIVND (reference sequence). The CDR3 DNA follows: TGTGCCAGTAGCCGAGGGATGGGACTAGCGAGGTACAATGAGCAGTTCTTC. The encoded protein is CASSRGMGLARYNEQFF.

This clone was observed a single time. Other nucleotide sequences in the sample specify the same CDR3. The chain joins TRBV28 to TRBJ1-1, with D possibly TRBD1 on 5 matching bases. The CDR3 is made up of 19 amino acids. Germline V lookup: CDR1 MDHEN, CDR2 SYDVKM. V was shortened by 3 bases and J by 0 bases, with 23 bases between the two germline ends. The CDR3 region is CASSFVGVRANRLNTEAFF. DNA of the CDR3: TGTGCCAGCAGTTTCGTCGGCGTCAGGGCTAATAGGTTGAACACTGAAGCTTTCTTT.

The chain has TRBV20-1 and TRBJ2-5; D gene uncertain. V lost 6 bases to trimming and J lost 9 bases, with 14 bases between them. The CDR3 sequence is 11 residues long. The V gene's germline CDR1 is DFQATT and CDR2 SNEGSKA (reference sequence). The CDR3 DNA is TGCAGTGCCCCGAATGTCGAGGCCCAGTACTTC. Protein sequence: CSAPNVEAQYF.

This clone was seen a few times. In DNA form, the CDR3 reads TGCGCCAGCAGCCAGGGACAGGACAGGCGGCCCCAGCATTTT. Amino acid sequence: CASSQGQDRRPQHF. The V call is TRBV4-3, the J call TRBJ1-5; 8 bases map to TRBD1. The trim removed 3 bases at V and 9 bases at J, leaving 7 bases unmatched. CDR3 length: 14 residues. Germline CDR1 reads LGHNA; CDR2 reads YSLEER.

The rearrangement links TRBV6-1 to TRBJ1-1; tentative D call: TRBD1 (5 bases). The V end was cut by 5 bases, the J end by 4 bases, with 14 bases between. CDR1 and CDR2 (germline): MNHNS, SASEGT. This CDR3 spans 14 amino acids. The CDR3 here is CASSPSGGSTEAFF. The DNA of the CDR3 is TGTGCCAGCAGTCCCTCGGGGGGGAGCACTGAAGCTTTCTTT.

This clone was seen a handful of times. This rearrangement joins TRBV5-6 to TRBJ2-5, with 9 bases matching TRBD2. Germline CDR1 is SGHDT and CDR2 is YYEEEE. V trimming: 1 base; J trimming: 4 bases; junction bases outside the gene matches: 8. This CDR3 contains 16 residues. The CDR3 is CASSLWSGGWRETQYF. The CDR3 DNA follows: TGTGCCAGCAGCTTGTGGAGCGGGGGGTGGAGAGAGACCCAGTACTTC.

This clone showed up just a few times. The J gene is TRBJ2-3, the V gene TRBV15; possibly TRBD1 or TRBD2 for D (5 bases each). V was cut by 4 bases and J by 0 bases, with 8 bases left in between. Looked up from germline, CDR1 is LNHNV and CDR2 is YYDKDF (reference sequence). CDR3 length: 14 residues. This CDR3 reads CATSTGASTDTQYF. The CDR3 nucleotides read TGTGCCACCAGCACCGGGGCCAGCACAGATACGCAGTATTTT.

This chain uses TRBV27 with TRBJ1-1; 8 nucleotides match TRBD1. The CDR3 totals 14 residues. Germline-derived CDR1 and CDR2 are MNHEY and SMNVEV (reference sequence). J lost 3 bases, V lost 6 bases, and 6 bases had no gene match. This CDR3 reads CASSPGGSYTEAFF. The CDR3 nucleotides are TGTGCCAGCAGCCCAGGGGGCTCTTACACTGAAGCTTTCTTT.